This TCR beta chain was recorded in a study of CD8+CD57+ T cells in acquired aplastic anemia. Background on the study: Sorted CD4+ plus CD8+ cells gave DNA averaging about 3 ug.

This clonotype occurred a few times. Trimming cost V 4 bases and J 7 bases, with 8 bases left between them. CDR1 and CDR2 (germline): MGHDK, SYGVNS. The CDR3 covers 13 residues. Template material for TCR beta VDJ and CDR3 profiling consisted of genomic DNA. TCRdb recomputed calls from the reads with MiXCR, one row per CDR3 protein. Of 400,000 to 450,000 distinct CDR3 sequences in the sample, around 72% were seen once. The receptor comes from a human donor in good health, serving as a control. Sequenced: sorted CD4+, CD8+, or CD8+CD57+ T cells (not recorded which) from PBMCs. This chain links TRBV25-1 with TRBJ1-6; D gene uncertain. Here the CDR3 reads CASSATGNSPLHF. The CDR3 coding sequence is TGTGCCAGCAGTGCCACTGGGAATTCACCCCTCCACTTT.